This TCR beta chain was sequenced for a study of Graves' ophthalmopathy and Graves' hyperthyroidism. On the study more broadly: Peripheral blood was obtained at first diagnosis, ahead of any treatment.

General study findings and limits: Blood also harbored most expanded thyroid clonotypes above 0.001 frequency. Prediction of ophthalmopathy progression reached about 65% sensitivity and approximately 75% specificity.

CDR1 and CDR2 (germline): MNHEY, SMNVEV (reference sequence). The CDR3 covers 16 residues. V lost 5 bases to trimming and J lost 5 bases; unmatched junction nucleotides: 10. RNA transcripts were the template, and TCR beta CDR3 regions were amplified from them. HTBI-primed first-round RT-PCR preceded second-round multiplex PCR. TCRdb re-derived calls from the multiplex PCR reads in MiXCR, one entry per CDR3 protein. Among roughly 410,000 distinct CDR3 sequences listed, 15% were seen once. There are many counts of this clonotype. Its antigen is unidentified. The TCR originated in a woman younger than 30 with stable Graves' hyperthyroidism. V and J are TRBV27 and TRBJ1-2; TRBD1 aligns across 11 bases. Sequencing was done on a sample of peripheral blood. The CDR3 reads CASSGLGQGARYGYTF. The CDR3 bases are TGTGCCAGCAGTGGATTAGGACAGGGGGCTAGGTATGGCTACACCTTC.